Listed here are 22 T cell receptor beta chains from one sample, sequenced in a study of T cell responses to AZD1222 COVID-19 vaccine. Assay: immunoSEQ multiplex PCR; the TCRdb copy retains only in-frame clones and omits some. The table shows 110,000 to 150,000 clones, with over 90% occurring only once. Sequencing used peripheral blood, obtained on day 0 of MenACWY control vaccination. All receptors derive from an adult in good health.

The chain employs TRBV25-1 and TRBJ2-6; D remains ambiguous. CDR1 is MGHDK and CDR2 is SYGVNS in the germline V gene. This CDR3 spans 15 amino acids. Between the trimmed V and J ends, which lost 4 bases and 0 bases, there was a span of 7 bases. This CDR3 reads CASSGSPSGANVLTF. The CDR3 DNA reads as TGTGCCAGCAGTGGGTCCCCCTCTGGGGCCAACGTCCTGACTTTC.

The chain carries TRBV7-3 and TRBJ2-5; D is uncertain. The CDR3 spans 13 residues. The ends were cut back, 0 bases at V and 6 bases at J, with 8 bases in the middle. The germline gives CDR1 SGHTA, CDR2 FQGTGA. CDR3 nucleotides: TGTGCCAGCAGCTTAACCTATAGGCAGACCCAGTACTTC. Its translation: CASSLTYRQTQYF.

This chain uses TRBV5-1 with TRBJ1-1; D may be TRBD1 (6 bases). The V and J ends lost 4 bases and 1 base respectively, with 8 bases between them. The CDR3 sequence is 13 residues long. Germline CDR1 reads SGHRS; CDR2 reads YFSETQ. CDR3 protein: CASSRGTNTEAFF. The CDR3, as DNA: TGCGCCAGCAGCAGGGGGACGAACACTGAAGCTTTCTTT.

This clone came up once. The V gene is TRBV4-1, the J gene TRBJ2-7, with 10 bases lining up with TRBD1. The CDR3 is 15 residues long. With V trimmed by 3 bases and J by 1 base, 3 bases remained unmatched. Germline CDR1 MGHRA, CDR2 YSYEKL. The CDR3 region is CASSHPGQGSYEQYF. The CDR3 region has the DNA TGCGCCAGCAGCCACCCGGGACAGGGGTCCTACGAGCAGTACTTC.

This clone was seen a few times. The chain employs TRBV7-9 and TRBJ2-2, with a weak D call TRBD1 (5 bases). The CDR3 is 14 amino acids. V dropped 5 bases and J dropped 7 bases, with 14 bases sitting between them. CDR1 SEHNR and CDR2 FQNEAQ come from the germline V gene (reference sequence). In nucleotides, the CDR3 is TGTGCCAGCAGCCGCACAGGATGGGACGGGGAGCTGTTTTTT. Its translation is CASSRTGWDGELFF.

The CDR3 reads CASSLQGSSEKLFF. The CDR3 DNA sequence: TGCGCCAGCAGCCTGCAGGGGAGTAGTGAAAAACTGTTTTTT. The chain has TRBV5-1 and TRBJ1-4; perhaps TRBD1 as D (6 bases). The V gene's germline CDR1 is SGHRS and CDR2 YFSETQ. This CDR3 has 14 residues. The V and J ends lost 4 bases and 7 bases respectively, with 14 bases between them.

This clone has just one count. The chain is built from TRBV7-2 and TRBJ1-1; 7 positions agree with TRBD1. V was pared by 4 bases and J by 7 bases, with 3 bases of the junction left unmatched. The CDR3 totals 12 residues. Germline V gene data show CDR1 as SGHTA and CDR2 as FQGNSA. CDR3 region: CASSSRGIEAFF. In nucleotides, the CDR3 is TGTGCCAGCAGCTCCAGGGGGATTGAAGCTTTCTTT.

The J gene is TRBJ1-1, the V gene TRBV4-2; D perhaps matches TRBD1 (5 bases). V gave up 2 bases and J gave up 4 bases, with 11 bases separating them. The CDR3 spans 14 residues. Germline V gene sequence: CDR1 LGHNA, CDR2 YNFKEQ. Here the CDR3 reads CASSQQGGITEAFF. In nucleotides, the CDR3 is TGTGCCAGCAGCCAACAGGGAGGGATCACTGAAGCTTTCTTT.

The rearrangement links TRBV7-9 to TRBJ1-1; D not certain. The germline CDR1 and CDR2 sequences are SEHNR and FQNEAQ (reference sequence). CDR3 size: 15 residues. V lost 2 bases to trimming and J lost 0 bases, with 10 bases between them. The CDR3 loop reads CASSLSLDMNTEAFF. DNA for the CDR3: TGTGCCAGCAGCTTAAGTTTAGACATGAACACTGAAGCTTTCTTT.

Written as DNA, the CDR3 is TGCGCCAGCAGCTCCGGTTACGAGCAGTACTTC. This codes for CASSSGYEQYF. The chain has TRBV5-1 and TRBJ2-7, with unresolved D. Germline V CDR1 and CDR2: SGHRS, YFSETQ. V lost 3 bases to trimming and J lost 4 bases, with 5 bases between them. The CDR3 loop spans 11 amino acids. Using reference TRBV5-1 and TRBJ2-7 for the parts outside the CDR3, the full variable domain is KAGVTQTPRYLIKTRGQQVTLSCSPISGHRSVSWYQQTPGQGLQFLFEYFSETQRNKGNFPGRFSGRQFSNSRSEMNVSTLELGDSALYLCASSSGYEQYFGPGTRLTVT.

The chain links TRBV5-4 to TRBJ2-5; 11 bases are a match to TRBD2. Looked up from germline, CDR1 is SGHNT and CDR2 is YYREEE (reference sequence). The CDR3 sequence is 14 residues long. J was trimmed by 5 bases and V by 3 bases; bases with no gene match: 3. The CDR3 DNA reads as TGTGCCAGCAGCTCACCTAGCGGGAGGGAGACCCAGTACTTC. Protein sequence: CASSSPSGRETQYF. Looking up the rest from reference TRBV5-4 and TRBJ2-5 gives the full variable domain: ETGVTQSPTHLIKTRGQQVTLRCSSQSGHNTVSWYQQALGQGPQFIFQYYREEENGRGNFPPRFSGLQFPNYSSELNVNALELDDSALYLCASSSPSGRETQYFGPGTRLLVL.

The rearrangement links TRBV19 to TRBJ1-1; 7 bases are a match to TRBD1. CDR1 LNHDA and CDR2 SQIVND come from the germline V gene (reference sequence). V lost 5 bases, J lost 6 bases, and 6 bases stayed unmatched. The CDR3 has 13 amino acids. As DNA, the CDR3 is TGTGCCAGTAGTGTACAGGGGAGAGCTGAAGCTTTCTTT. The encoded protein is CASSVQGRAEAFF.

The chain recombines TRBV2 with TRBJ1-2, with 10 bases lining up with TRBD1. The CDR3 sequence is 16 residues long. Trimming took 4 bases from V and 4 from J; bases not matched to a gene: 9. Per germline, CDR1 SNHLY and CDR2 FYNNEI. The CDR3 sequence: CASSARTGGNFYGYTF. DNA of the CDR3: TGTGCCAGCAGTGCCCGGACAGGGGGGAACTTCTATGGCTACACCTTC.

The rearrangement joins TRBV5-1 to TRBJ1-3; D not resolved. This CDR3 spans 15 amino acids. Germline V gene sequence: CDR1 SGHRS, CDR2 YFSETQ. V was trimmed by 0 bases and J by 9 bases, leaving 16 bases between them. CDR3 loop: CASSLERSLGSTIYF. CDR3 DNA: TGCGCCAGCAGCTTGGAGCGGAGCCTCGGGAGCACCATATATTTT.

The chain combines TRBV28 with TRBJ1-1, with D possibly being TRBD1 (6 bases). Germline V gives CDR1 MDHEN, CDR2 SYDVKM. CDR3 size: 14 residues. Trimming pared 6 bases from V and 1 base from J, leaving 12 bases between. The CDR3 DNA is TGTGCCAGCAGGGTACAGGGAGGGAACACTGAAGCTTTCTTT. It is translated as CASRVQGGNTEAFF. Full variable domain (remainder filled in from reference TRBV28 and TRBJ1-1): DVKVTQSSRYLVKRTGEKVFLECVQDMDHENMFWYRQDPGLGLRLIYFSYDVKMKEKGDIPEGYSVSREKKERFSLILESASTNQTSMYLCASRVQGGNTEAFFGQGTRLTVV.

The chain employs TRBV5-6 and TRBJ2-7; 10 bases align to TRBD2. The J segment lost 11 bases and the V segment lost 2 bases, leaving 13 bases of the junction unmatched. CDR1 and CDR2 (germline): SGHDT, YYEEEE. The CDR3 is made up of 15 amino acids. The CDR3 protein is CASSFKTSGPSREYF. The CDR3 nucleotides are TGTGCCAGCAGCTTTAAGACTAGCGGGCCGAGCCGGGAGTACTTC.

The chain employs TRBV19 and TRBJ1-4, with D uncertain. With 3 bases removed from V and 5 bases from J, the gap between germline ends came to 10 bases. The CDR3 totals 14 residues. Germline V gene lookup returns CDR1 LNHDA and CDR2 SQIVND (reference sequence). The CDR3 reads CASSILGQNEKLFF. In DNA, the CDR3 is TGTGCCAGTAGTATCCTGGGTCAAAATGAAAAACTGTTTTTT.

This sequence joins TRBV2 and TRBJ1-2; D remains unclear. The CDR3 length is 12 residues. The V end was cut by 4 bases, the J end by 2 bases, with 5 bases between. CDR1 and CDR2 from the germline V gene are SNHLY and FYNNEI. The CDR3, as DNA: TGTGCCAGCAGTGGAATCAACTATGGCTACACCTTC. Amino acids: CASSGINYGYTF.

The chain recombines TRBV15 with TRBJ1-2; possibly TRBD1 for D (5 bases). V dropped 5 bases and J dropped 0 bases, with 10 bases sitting between them. The CDR3 totals 14 residues. The germline gives CDR1 LNHNV, CDR2 YYDKDF (reference sequence). The CDR3 nucleotides are TGTGCCACCAGCCCAGACAGTTCTAACTATGGCTACACCTTC. Translation gives CATSPDSSNYGYTF.

The chain couples TRBV7-8 to TRBJ2-5; TRBD1 matches at 8 bases. The germline gives CDR1 SGHVS, CDR2 FQNEAQ. CDR3 length: 15 residues. V lost 5 bases to trimming and J lost 5 bases; unmatched junction nucleotides: 10. This chain's CDR3 is CASSIGTGPWETQYF. The CDR3 DNA follows: TGTGCCAGCAGCATCGGGACAGGCCCTTGGGAGACCCAGTACTTC.

The chain recombines TRBV4-1 with TRBJ1-2, with 9 nucleotides matching TRBD1. The germline V gene has CDR1 MGHRA and CDR2 YSYEKL. J was trimmed by 3 bases and V by 4 bases; bases with no gene match: 3. The length of the CDR3 is 14 residues. For the CDR3, the DNA is TGCGCCAGCAGCCTCCGGGACAGGGACTATGGCTACACCTTC. This gives the protein CASSLRDRDYGYTF.

A word on this clone: The same CDR3 arises from other DNA sequences in this sample as well. The chain carries TRBV5-1 and TRBJ1-1; D possibly corresponds to TRBD1 (5 bases). Germline-derived CDR1 and CDR2 are SGHRS and YFSETQ. V lost 2 bases and J lost 1, with 9 bases in between. CDR3 length equals 14 residues. CDR3 DNA: TGCGCCAGCAGCTTCCCAGGGAAGAACACTGAAGCTTTCTTT. The encoded protein is CASSFPGKNTEAFF.